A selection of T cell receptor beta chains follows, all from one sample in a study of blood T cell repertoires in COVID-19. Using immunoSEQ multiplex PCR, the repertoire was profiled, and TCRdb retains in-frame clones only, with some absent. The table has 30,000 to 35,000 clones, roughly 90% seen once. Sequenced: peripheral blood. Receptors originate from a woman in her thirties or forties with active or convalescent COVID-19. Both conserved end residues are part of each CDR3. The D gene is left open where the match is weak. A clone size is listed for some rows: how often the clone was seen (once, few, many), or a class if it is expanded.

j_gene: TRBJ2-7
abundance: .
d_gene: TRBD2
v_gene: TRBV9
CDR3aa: CASSVLGTSGGEQYF
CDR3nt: TGTGCCAGCAGCGTATTGGGGACTAGCGGGGGCGAGCAGTACTTC

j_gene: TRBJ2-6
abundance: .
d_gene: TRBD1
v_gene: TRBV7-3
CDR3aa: CASSLATGTGANVLTF
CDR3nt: TGTGCCAGCAGCTTAGCGACAGGGACCGGGGCCAACGTCCTGACTTTC

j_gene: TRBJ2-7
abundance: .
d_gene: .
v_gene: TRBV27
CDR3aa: CASSPLGAGENEQYF
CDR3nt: TGTGCCAGCAGTCCCCTCGGTGCAGGGGAAAACGAGCAGTACTTC

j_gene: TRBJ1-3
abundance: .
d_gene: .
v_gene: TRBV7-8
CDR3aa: CASSLAGISAGNTIYF
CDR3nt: TGTGCCAGCAGCTTAGCGGGCATTTCGGCTGGAAACACCATATATTTT

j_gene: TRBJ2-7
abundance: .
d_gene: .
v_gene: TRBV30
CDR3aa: CAWSVVQGRSYEQYF
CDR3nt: TGTGCCTGGAGTGTCGTACAGGGTCGCTCCTACGAGCAGTACTTC

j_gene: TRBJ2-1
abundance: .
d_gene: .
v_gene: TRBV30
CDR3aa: CATGTGYNEQFF
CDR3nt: TGTGCCACCGGGACTGGCTACAATGAGCAGTTCTTC

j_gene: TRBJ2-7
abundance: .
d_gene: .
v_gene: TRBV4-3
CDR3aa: CASSPNPTGDSSYEQYF
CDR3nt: TGCGCCAGCAGCCCCAACCCGACAGGCGACAGCTCCTACGAGCAGTACTTC

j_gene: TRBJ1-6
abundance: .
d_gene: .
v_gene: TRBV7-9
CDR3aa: CASSLAQSSPLHF
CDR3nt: TGTGCCAGCAGCTTAGCCCAGTCCTCACCCCTCCACTTT

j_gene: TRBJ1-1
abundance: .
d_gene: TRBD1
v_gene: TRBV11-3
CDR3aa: CASSPGTGGANTEAFF
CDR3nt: TGTGCCAGCAGCCCCGGGACAGGGGGCGCGAACACTGAAGCTTTCTTT

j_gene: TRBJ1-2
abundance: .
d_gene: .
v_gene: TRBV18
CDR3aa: CASSPSAGIYGYTF
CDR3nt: TGTGCCAGCTCACCATCGGCAGGGATCTATGGCTACACCTTC

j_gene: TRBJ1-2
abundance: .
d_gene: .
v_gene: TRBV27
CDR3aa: CASSLLGGYGYTF
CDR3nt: TGTGCCAGCAGTTTATTGGGGGGCTATGGCTACACCTTC

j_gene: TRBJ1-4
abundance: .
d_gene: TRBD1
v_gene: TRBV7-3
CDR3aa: CASRTGLSGKLFF
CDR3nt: TGTGCCAGCAGGACAGGGCTGTCGGGAAAACTGTTTTTT

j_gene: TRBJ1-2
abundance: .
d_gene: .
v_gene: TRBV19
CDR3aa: CASRTAGGGDGYTF
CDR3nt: TGTGCCAGTAGAACAGCTGGGGGGGGCGATGGCTACACCTTC

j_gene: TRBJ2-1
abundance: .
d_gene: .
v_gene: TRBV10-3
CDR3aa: CAISDRGARGGEQFF
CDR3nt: TGTGCCATCAGTGACAGGGGAGCGAGGGGTGGTGAGCAGTTCTTC

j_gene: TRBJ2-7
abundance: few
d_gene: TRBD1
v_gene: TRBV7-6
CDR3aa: CASSPGTGDYEQYF
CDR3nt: TGTGCCAGCAGCCCAGGGACAGGGGATTACGAGCAGTACTTC

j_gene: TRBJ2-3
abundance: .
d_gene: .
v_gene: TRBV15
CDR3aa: CATSRDATSRDTQYF
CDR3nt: TGTGCCACCAGCAGAGACGCCACTAGCCGCGATACGCAGTATTTT

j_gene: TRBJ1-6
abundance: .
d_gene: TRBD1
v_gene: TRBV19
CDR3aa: CASSIQGAAYNSPLHF
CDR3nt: TGTGCCAGTAGTATTCAGGGGGCGGCTTATAATTCACCCCTCCACTTT

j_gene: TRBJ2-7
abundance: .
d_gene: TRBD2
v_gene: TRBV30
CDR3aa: CAWKSGGEAYEQYF
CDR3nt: TGTGCCTGGAAGTCTGGGGGGGAAGCCTACGAGCAGTACTTC

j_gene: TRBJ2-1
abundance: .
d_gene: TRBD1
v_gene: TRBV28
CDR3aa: CASSLRDRRNNEQFF
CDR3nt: TGTGCCAGCAGCCTCCGGGACAGACGCAACAATGAGCAGTTCTTC

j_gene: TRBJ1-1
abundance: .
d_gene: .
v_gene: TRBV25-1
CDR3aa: CASSDVLTGTEAFF
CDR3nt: TGTGCCAGCAGTGATGTGCTAACAGGCACTGAAGCTTTCTTT

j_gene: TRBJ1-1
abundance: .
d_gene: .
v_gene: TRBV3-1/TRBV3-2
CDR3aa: CASSRPQAMNTEAFF
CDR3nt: TGTGCCAGCAGCCGACCGCAGGCCATGAACACTGAAGCTTTCTTT

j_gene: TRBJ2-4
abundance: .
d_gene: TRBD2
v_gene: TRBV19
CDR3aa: CASSIGAGESVAKNIQYF
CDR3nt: TGTGCCAGTAGTATAGGGGCGGGAGAAAGCGTAGCCAAAAACATTCAGTACTTC

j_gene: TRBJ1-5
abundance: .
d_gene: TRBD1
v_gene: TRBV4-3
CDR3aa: CASSQTDRGQPQHF
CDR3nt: TGCGCCAGCAGCCAAACGGACAGGGGTCAGCCCCAGCATTTT

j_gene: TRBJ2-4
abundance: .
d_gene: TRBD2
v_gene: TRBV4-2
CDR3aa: CASSQRAGGRANIQYF
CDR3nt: TGTGCCAGCAGCCAAAGAGCGGGGGGACGGGCAAACATTCAGTACTTC

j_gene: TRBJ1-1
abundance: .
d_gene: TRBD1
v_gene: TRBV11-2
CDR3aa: CASSQGGSGGAFF
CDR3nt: TGTGCCAGCAGCCAAGGGGGGTCAGGGGGAGCTTTCTTT

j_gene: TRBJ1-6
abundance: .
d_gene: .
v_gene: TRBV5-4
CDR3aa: CASSLARTANSPLHF
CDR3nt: TGTGCCAGCAGCTTGGCCAGGACAGCGAATTCACCCCTCCACTTT

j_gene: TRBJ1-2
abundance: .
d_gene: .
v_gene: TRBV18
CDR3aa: CASSPDRIYGYTF
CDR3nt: TGTGCCAGCTCCCCCGACAGGATCTATGGCTACACCTTC

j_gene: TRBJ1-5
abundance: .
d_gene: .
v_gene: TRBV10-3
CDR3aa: CAIHQGPDQPQHF
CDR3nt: TGTGCCATCCACCAGGGCCCGGATCAGCCCCAGCATTTT

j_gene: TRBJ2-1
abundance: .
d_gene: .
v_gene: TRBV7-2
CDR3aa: CASSSRRNYNEQFF
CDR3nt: TGTGCCAGCAGCTCGAGGAGGAACTACAATGAGCAGTTCTTC

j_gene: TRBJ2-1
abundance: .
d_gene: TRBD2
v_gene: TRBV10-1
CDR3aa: CASSGQLASGRAGEQFF
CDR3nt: TGCGCCAGCAGTGGACAGCTGGCTAGCGGGAGGGCCGGTGAGCAGTTCTTC

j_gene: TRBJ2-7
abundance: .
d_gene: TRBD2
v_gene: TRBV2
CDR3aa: CASLRLAGDEQYF
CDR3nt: TGTGCCAGCCTGAGGCTAGCGGGAGACGAGCAGTACTTC

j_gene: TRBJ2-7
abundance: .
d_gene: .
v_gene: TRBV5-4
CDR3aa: CASSLVQGYEQYF
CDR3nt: TGTGCCAGCAGCTTGGTGCAGGGTTACGAGCAGTACTTC

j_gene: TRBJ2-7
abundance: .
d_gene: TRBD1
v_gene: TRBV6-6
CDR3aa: CASRRQGEIYEQYF
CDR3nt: TGTGCCAGCAGGCGACAGGGGGAGATCTACGAGCAGTACTTC

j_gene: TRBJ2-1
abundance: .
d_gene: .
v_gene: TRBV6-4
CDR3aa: CASSERGEQFF
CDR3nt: TGTGCCAGCAGTGAACGCGGAGAGCAGTTCTTC

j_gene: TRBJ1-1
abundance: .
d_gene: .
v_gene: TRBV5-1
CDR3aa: CASSPLGGWGNTEAFF
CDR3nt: TGCGCCAGCAGCCCTCTGGGGGGGTGGGGAAACACTGAAGCTTTCTTT

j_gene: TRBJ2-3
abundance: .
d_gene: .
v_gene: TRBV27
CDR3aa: CASSSGGEITDTQYF
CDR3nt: TGTGCCAGCAGCTCCGGCGGAGAAATCACAGATACGCAGTATTTT

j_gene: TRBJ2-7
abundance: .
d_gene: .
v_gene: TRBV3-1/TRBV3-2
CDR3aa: CASSPGGLGPGQYF
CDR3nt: TGTGCCAGCAGCCCTGGAGGGCTAGGACCTGGGCAGTACTTC

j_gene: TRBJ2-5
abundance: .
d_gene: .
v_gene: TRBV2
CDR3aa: CASKADRGYQETQYF
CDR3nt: TGTGCCAGCAAGGCTGATCGGGGGTACCAAGAGACCCAGTACTTC

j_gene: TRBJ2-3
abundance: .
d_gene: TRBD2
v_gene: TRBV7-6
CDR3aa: CASSLGSGGGTDTQYF
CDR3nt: TGTGCCAGCAGCTTAGGGAGCGGGGGAGGCACAGATACGCAGTATTTT

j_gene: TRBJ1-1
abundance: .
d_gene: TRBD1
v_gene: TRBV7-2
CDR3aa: CASRARGQGRGSTEAFF
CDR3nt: TGTGCCAGCAGGGCTAGAGGACAGGGGAGGGGTAGTACTGAAGCTTTCTTT

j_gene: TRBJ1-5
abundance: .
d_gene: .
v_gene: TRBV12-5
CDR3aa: CASGLRETGSNQPQHF
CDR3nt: TGTGCTAGTGGTTTGAGAGAGACAGGCAGCAATCAGCCCCAGCATTTT

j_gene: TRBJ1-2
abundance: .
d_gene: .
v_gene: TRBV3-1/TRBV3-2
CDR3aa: CASSQSRSYGYTF
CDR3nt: TGTGCCAGCAGCCAATCACGGTCCTATGGCTACACCTTC